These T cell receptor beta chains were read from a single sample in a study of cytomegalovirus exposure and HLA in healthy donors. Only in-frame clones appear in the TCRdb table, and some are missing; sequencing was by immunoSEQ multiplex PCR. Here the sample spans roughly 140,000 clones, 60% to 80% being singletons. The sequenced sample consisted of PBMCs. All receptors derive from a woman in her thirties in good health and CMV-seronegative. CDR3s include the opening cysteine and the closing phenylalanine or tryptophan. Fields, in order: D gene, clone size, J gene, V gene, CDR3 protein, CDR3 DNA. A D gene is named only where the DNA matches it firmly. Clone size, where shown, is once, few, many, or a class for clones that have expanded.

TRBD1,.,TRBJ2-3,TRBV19,CASQDRIAGTDTQYF,TGTGCCAGTCAGGACAGGATCGCGGGCACAGATACGCAGTATTTT
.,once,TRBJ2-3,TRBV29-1,CSVEGTRQPSSTDTQYF,TGCAGCGTTGAGGGCACCAGACAGCCTTCTAGCACAGATACGCAGTATTTT
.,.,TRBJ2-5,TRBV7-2,CASSLVGLPGLTGETQYF,TGTGCCAGCAGCTTAGTTGGGCTCCCCGGGCTCACAGGGGAGACCCAGTACTTC
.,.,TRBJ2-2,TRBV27,CASKKGKMNTGELFF,TGTGCCAGTAAAAAGGGGAAAATGAACACCGGGGAGCTGTTTTTT
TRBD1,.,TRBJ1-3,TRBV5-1,CASSQGQGFGNTIYF,TGCGCCAGCAGCCAGGGACAGGGTTTCGGAAACACCATATATTTT
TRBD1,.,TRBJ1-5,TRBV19,CASSIVGDRDQPQHF,TGTGCCAGTAGTATAGTCGGGGACAGGGATCAGCCCCAGCATTTT
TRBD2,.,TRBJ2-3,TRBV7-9,CASSFPASGGTDTQYF,TGTGCCAGCAGCTTCCCGGCTAGCGGGGGAACAGATACGCAGTATTTT
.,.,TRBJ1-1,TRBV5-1,CASSAGNLNTEAFF,TGCGCCAGCAGCGCCGGGAACCTGAACACTGAAGCTTTCTTT
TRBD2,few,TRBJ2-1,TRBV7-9,CASSLSEGLAGGLNEQFF,TGTGCCAGCAGCTTATCTGAAGGACTAGCGGGGGGGCTTAATGAGCAGTTCTTC
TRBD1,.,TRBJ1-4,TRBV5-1,CASSGGTGDEKLFF,TGCGCCAGCAGCGGAGGGACAGGGGATGAAAAACTGTTTTTT
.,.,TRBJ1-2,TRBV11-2,CASSSFLTARGYGYTF,TGTGCCAGCAGCTCTTTCTTGACAGCCAGAGGTTATGGCTACACCTTC
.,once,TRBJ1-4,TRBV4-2,CASSQETGNWIKLFF,TGTGCCAGCAGCCAAGAAACAGGGAACTGGATAAAACTGTTTTTT
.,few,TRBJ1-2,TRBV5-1,CASSLAIEGAGNYGYTF,TGCGCCAGCAGCTTGGCCATCGAAGGGGCAGGGAACTATGGCTACACCTTC
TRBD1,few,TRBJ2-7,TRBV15,CATSRVGQGHEQYF,TGTGCCACCAGCAGAGTAGGACAGGGCCACGAGCAGTACTTC
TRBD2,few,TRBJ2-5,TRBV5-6,CASSLGGSGGWETQYF,TGTGCCAGCAGCTTGGGAGGTAGCGGGGGATGGGAGACCCAGTACTTC
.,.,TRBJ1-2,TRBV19,CASSIDLGRARGYTF,TGTGCCAGTAGTATAGATCTCGGCCGCGCGAGGGGCTACACCTTC
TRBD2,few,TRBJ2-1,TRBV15,CATSRDSAGEEQFF,TGTGCCACCAGCAGAGATAGCGCGGGGGAAGAGCAGTTCTTC
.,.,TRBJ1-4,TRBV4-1,CASSQEGRVNEKLFF,TGCGCCAGCAGCCAAGAAGGCAGGGTGAATGAAAAACTGTTTTTT
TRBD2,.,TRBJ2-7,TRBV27,CASSPGLAGVNEQYF,TGTGCCAGCAGCCCGGGACTAGCGGGAGTCAACGAGCAGTACTTC
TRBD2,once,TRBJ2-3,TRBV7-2,CASSRDYLSTDTQYF,TGTGCCAGCAGCCGGGACTACCTAAGCACAGATACGCAGTATTTT
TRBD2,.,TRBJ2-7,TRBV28,CASNPSGRGWEQYF,TGTGCCAGCAATCCTAGCGGGAGGGGGTGGGAGCAGTACTTC
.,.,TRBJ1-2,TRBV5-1,CASTPGGGNYGYTF,TGCGCCAGCACTCCGGGCGGGGGGAACTATGGCTACACCTTC
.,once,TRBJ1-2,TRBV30,CAWSSEYGYTF,TGTGCCTGGAGTAGCGAGTATGGCTACACCTTC
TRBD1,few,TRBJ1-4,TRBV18,CASQPGQINEKLFF,TGTGCCAGCCAACCGGGACAGATTAATGAAAAACTGTTTTTT
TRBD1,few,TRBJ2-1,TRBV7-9,CSSSFRTGNYNEQFF,TGTTCCAGCAGCTTCCGGACAGGGAATTACAATGAGCAGTTCTTC
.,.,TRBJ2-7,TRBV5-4,CANDKTYEQYF,TGTGCCAACGACAAAACCTACGAGCAGTACTTC
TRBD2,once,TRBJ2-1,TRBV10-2,CASSDGAGVYEQFF,TGCGCCAGCAGTGACGGAGCGGGAGTGTATGAGCAGTTCTTC
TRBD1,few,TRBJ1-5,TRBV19,CASSTLSGQGNQPQHF,TGTGCCAGTAGTACGCTTTCCGGACAGGGGAATCAGCCCCAGCATTTT
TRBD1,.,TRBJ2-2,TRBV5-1,CASRNTGTGRTGELFF,TGCGCCAGCAGAAACACCGGGACAGGGCGCACCGGGGAGCTGTTTTTT
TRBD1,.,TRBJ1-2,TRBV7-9,CASSRDSTYGYTF,TGTGCCAGCAGCCGGGACAGCACCTATGGCTACACCTTC
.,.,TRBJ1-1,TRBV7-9,CASSPGQIDTEAFF,TGTGCCAGCAGCCCCGGACAGATAGACACTGAAGCTTTCTTT
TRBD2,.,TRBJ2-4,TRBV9,CASSVVAGGPQNIQYF,TGTGCCAGCAGCGTAGTTGCGGGAGGGCCCCAAAACATTCAGTACTTC
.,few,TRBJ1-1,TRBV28,CATLGARPNTEAFF,TGTGCCACCCTGGGGGCCCGACCAAACACTGAAGCTTTCTTT
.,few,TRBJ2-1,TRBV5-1,CASSLEPDYNEQFF,TGCGCCAGCAGCTTGGAACCCGACTATAATGAGCAGTTCTTC
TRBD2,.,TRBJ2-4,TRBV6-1,CASSEGTSGGVAKNIQYF,TGTGCCAGCAGTGAAGGGACTAGCGGGGGGGTAGCCAAAAACATTCAGTACTTC
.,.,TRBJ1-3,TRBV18,CASSPSTGGSGNTIYF,TGTGCCAGCTCACCATCCACGGGTGGGTCTGGAAACACCATATATTTT
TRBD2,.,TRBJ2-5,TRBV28,CASSRLAGGGLETQYF,TGTGCCAGTAGCAGACTAGCGGGAGGAGGGTTAGAGACCCAGTACTTC
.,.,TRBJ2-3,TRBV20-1,CSTRGTDTQYF,TGCAGCACTCGGGGCACAGATACGCAGTATTTT
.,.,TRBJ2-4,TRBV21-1,CASSKGWLTAVIQYF,TGTGCCAGCAGCAAAGGGTGGCTCACCGCGGTGATTCAGTACTTC
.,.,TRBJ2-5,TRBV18,CASSIGVQETQYF,TGTGCCAGCTCAATAGGGGTCCAAGAGACCCAGTACTTC
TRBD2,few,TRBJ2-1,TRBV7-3,CASSTLSGGLSDEQFF,TGTGCCAGCAGCACACTAAGCGGGGGGCTCTCAGATGAGCAGTTCTTC
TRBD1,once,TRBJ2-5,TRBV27,CASSLSPGGAYQETQYF,TGTGCCAGCAGTTTAAGTCCAGGGGGCGCGTACCAAGAGACCCAGTACTTC
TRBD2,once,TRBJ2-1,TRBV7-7,CASSLGLAGPPRQFF,TGTGCTAGCAGCTTAGGCCTAGCGGGACCCCCCCGGCAGTTCTTC
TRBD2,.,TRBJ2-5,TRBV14,CASSQVLAGAETQYF,TGTGCCAGCAGCCAAGTACTAGCGGGAGCAGAGACCCAGTACTTC
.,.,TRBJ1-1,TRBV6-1,CACPLGLNTEAFF,TGTGCCTGCCCGCTGGGGCTGAACACTGAAGCTTTCTTT
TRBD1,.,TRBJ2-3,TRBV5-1,CASSSRQGMDTQYF,TGCGCCAGCAGCTCTCGACAGGGGATGGATACGCAGTATTTT
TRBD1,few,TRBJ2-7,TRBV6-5,CASSKGQGTDEQYF,TGTGCCAGCAGCAAAGGACAGGGGACGGACGAGCAGTACTTC
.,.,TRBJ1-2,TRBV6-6,CASSYVRQEDGYTF,TGTGCCAGCAGTTACGTGCGACAGGAGGATGGCTACACCTTC
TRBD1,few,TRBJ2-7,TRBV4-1,CASSQGRGHDYEQYF,TGCGCCAGCAGCCAAGGCAGGGGGCATGACTACGAGCAGTACTTC
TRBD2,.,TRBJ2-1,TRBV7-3,CASSLLRGGRGEQFF,TGTGCCAGCAGCTTACTCCGGGGGGGGCGCGGTGAGCAGTTCTTC
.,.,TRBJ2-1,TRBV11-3,CASSLDTYNEQFF,TGTGCCAGCAGCTTGGACACATACAATGAGCAGTTCTTC
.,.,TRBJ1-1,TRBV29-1,CSVEVGGHGTEAFF,TGCAGCGTTGAAGTCGGGGGGCATGGCACTGAAGCTTTCTTT
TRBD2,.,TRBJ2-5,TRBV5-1,CASSLALAGGGETQYF,TGCGCCAGCAGCTTGGCCTTAGCGGGGGGCGGGGAGACCCAGTACTTC
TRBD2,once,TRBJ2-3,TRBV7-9,CASSLTLAGTDTQYF,TGTGCCAGCAGCTTGACCCTAGCGGGAACAGATACGCAGTATTTT
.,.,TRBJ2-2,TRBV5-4,CASSSIRGYTGELFF,TGTGCCAGCAGCTCGATCAGAGGGTACACCGGGGAGCTGTTTTTT
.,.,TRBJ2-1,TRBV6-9,CASSYRRDYNEQFF,TGTGCCAGCAGTTATCGCCGGGATTACAATGAGCAGTTCTTC
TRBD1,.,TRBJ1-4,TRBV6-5,CASTSGTGGGKLFF,TGTGCCAGCACCTCCGGGACAGGAGGTGGAAAACTGTTTTTT
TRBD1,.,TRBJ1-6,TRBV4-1,CASSQSGTGISPLHF,TGCGCCAGCAGCCAGAGCGGGACAGGGATTTCCCCCCTCCACTTT
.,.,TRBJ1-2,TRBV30,CAWKGQTNYGYTF,TGTGCCTGGAAGGGACAAACTAACTATGGCTACACCTTC
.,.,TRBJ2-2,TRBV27,CASSPPVTSYHGELFF,TGTGCCAGCAGTCCTCCCGTAACCTCCTACCACGGGGAGCTGTTTTTT